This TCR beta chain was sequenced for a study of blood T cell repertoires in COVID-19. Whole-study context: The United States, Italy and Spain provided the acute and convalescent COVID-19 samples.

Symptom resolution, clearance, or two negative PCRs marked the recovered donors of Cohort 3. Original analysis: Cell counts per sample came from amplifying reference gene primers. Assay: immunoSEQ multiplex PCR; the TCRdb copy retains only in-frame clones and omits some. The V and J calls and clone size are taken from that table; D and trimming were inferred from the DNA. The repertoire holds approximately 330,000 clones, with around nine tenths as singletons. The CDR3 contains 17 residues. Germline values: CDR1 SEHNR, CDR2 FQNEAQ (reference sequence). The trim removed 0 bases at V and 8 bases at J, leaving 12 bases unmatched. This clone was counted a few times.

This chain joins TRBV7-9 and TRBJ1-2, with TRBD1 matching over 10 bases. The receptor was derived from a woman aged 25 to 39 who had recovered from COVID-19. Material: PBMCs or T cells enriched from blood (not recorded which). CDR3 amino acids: CASSLAARQGASKGYTF. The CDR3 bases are TGTGCCAGCAGCTTAGCAGCCAGACAGGGGGCTTCGAAGGGCTACACCTTC.